This T cell receptor beta chain is drawn from a study of shared clonotypes between healthy human individuals. Only in-frame clones appear in the TCRdb table, and some are missing; sequencing was by immunoSEQ multiplex PCR. The sample holds roughly 500,000 clones; 60% to 80% are singletons and the top ten take around 13%. This clone is a singleton in its sample. Antigen: not known. Findings and caveats of the study: The low donor count limited represented genetic and exposure-history diversity.

The CDR3 contains 13 residues. Germline V gene data show CDR1 as SQVTM and CDR2 as ANQGSEA. The junction had 9 bases not matched to a gene; V was cut back by 7 bases and J by 3 bases. Participating donors were healthy, HIV-negative adults free of recent acute infections or vaccinations. It was tens of millions of PBMCs that unsorted samples used for genomic DNA. The chain couples TRBV29-1 to TRBJ2-7, with 7 bases lining up with TRBD2. Sequencing was done on a sample of PBMCs. The origin of this receptor is a woman aged 40 to 50 in good health. Some clones in this sample may be carry-over from other donors' samples. The CDR3 sequence: CSAEGGSNYEQYF. CDR3 in DNA: TGCAGCGCCGAAGGCGGGAGCAACTACGAGCAGTACTTC.